These 22 T cell receptor beta chains originate from one sample sequenced in a study of blood T cell repertoires in COVID-19. Data came from immunoSEQ multiplex PCR; TCRdb stores just in-frame clones and leaves some out. Of over 40,000 clones in the sample, about 83% are singletons; the top ten hold about a sixth. The source material was peripheral blood. These receptors were collected from a man between 35 and 55 years old with acute or convalescent COVID-19.

V is TRBV2 and J is TRBJ1-4; 7 nucleotides line up with TRBD1. V was pared by 7 bases and J by 7 bases, with 6 bases of the junction left unmatched. Germline lookup yields CDR1 SNHLY and CDR2 FYNNEI. There are 13 residues in the CDR3. CDR3 region: CASNRDSGEKLFF. In DNA, the CDR3 is TGTGCCAGCAACCGGGACAGTGGTGAAAAACTGTTTTTT.

This clone was seen many times. The CDR3: CATSDLTSVGQETQYF. The CDR3 DNA follows: TGTGCCACCAGTGATCTAACTAGCGTTGGCCAAGAGACCCAGTACTTC. The V gene is TRBV24-1, the J gene TRBJ2-5, with TRBD2 matching 7 bases. Germline trimming cut 3 bases from V and 1 base from J; bases unmatched to any gene: 7. Looked up from germline, CDR1 is KGHDR and CDR2 is SFDVKD. The CDR3 runs 16 residues.

V and J are TRBV6-2 or TRBV6-3 and TRBJ2-2; 7 bases are a match to TRBD2. CDR1 and CDR2 (germline): MNHEY, SVGEGT. The CDR3 runs to 15 residues. The J segment lost 6 bases and the V segment lost 6 bases, leaving 10 bases of the junction unmatched. The CDR3 DNA follows: TGTGCCAGCAGCCGAACGGTCGCGGGGGCCGGGGAGCTGTTTTTT. Its protein product is CASSRTVAGAGELFF.

This clone was counted once. The rearrangement links TRBV20-1 to TRBJ1-5; no clear D gene. V lost 3 bases to trimming and J lost 0 bases, with 12 bases between them. The CDR3 is made up of 15 amino acids. In germline, CDR1 is DFQATT, CDR2 SNEGSKA (reference sequence). The CDR3 region is CSASIRSHSNQPQHF. In DNA, the CDR3 is TGCAGTGCTAGTATCCGGAGTCATAGCAATCAGCCCCAGCATTTT.

The rearrangement uses TRBV24-1 and TRBJ2-2, with TRBD1 matching over 9 bases. J lost 4 bases, V lost 0 bases, and 2 bases had no gene match. The germline V gene encodes CDR1 KGHDR and CDR2 SFDVKD. This CDR3 is 16 amino acids long. Here the CDR3 DNA reads TGTGCCACCAGTGATTTGGGGACAGGGACCACCGGGGAGCTGTTTTTT. This translates into CATSDLGTGTTGELFF.

This chain uses TRBV6-1 with TRBJ1-2; TRBD1 might be the D (5 bases). The CDR3 consists of 17 residues. Trimming left V 2 bases short and J 7 bases short, with 23 bases between. Germline V lookup: CDR1 MNHNS, CDR2 SASEGT. The CDR3 region has the DNA TGTGCCAGCAGTGAATATATATCTGCTTCCCAGGGCGGTGGCTACACCTTC. This codes for CASSEYISASQGGGYTF.

The V call is TRBV3-1 (or the pseudogene TRBV3-2), the J call TRBJ2-7; 9 positions match TRBD1. The junction had 2 bases not matched to a gene; V was cut back by 3 bases and J by 2 bases. Germline V gene lookup returns CDR1 LGHDT and CDR2 YNNKEL (reference sequence). This CDR3 spans 14 amino acids. The CDR3 spells CASSQGTGTYEQYF. The CDR3 DNA follows: TGTGCCAGCAGCCAGGGGACAGGGACCTACGAGCAGTACTTC.

The chain joins TRBV7-2 to TRBJ2-2; a weak D match, TRBD1 (6 bases). V shed 4 bases and J shed 0 bases, with 12 bases lying between them. Looked up from germline, CDR1 is SGHTA and CDR2 is FQGNSA. The CDR3 loop spans 16 amino acids. CDR3 protein: CASSSTGTTNTGELFF. CDR3 sequence (DNA): TGTGCCAGCAGCTCAACCGGGACAACGAACACCGGGGAGCTGTTTTTT.

This rearrangement joins TRBV9 to TRBJ1-6; D unresolved. V shed 4 bases and J shed 10 bases, with 18 bases lying between them. Germline values: CDR1 SGDLS, CDR2 YYNGEE. The CDR3 is 15 amino acids. CDR3 residues: CASSPYDKLGSPLHF. The CDR3 region has the DNA TGTGCCAGCAGCCCCTACGACAAACTAGGCTCACCCCTCCACTTT.

The chain recombines TRBV18 with TRBJ1-2, with D tentatively TRBD1 (5 bases). Trimming removed 3 bases from V and 6 bases from J, with 17 bases in between. Germline loops: CDR1 KGHSH, CDR2 LQKENI. This CDR3 spans 15 amino acids. For the CDR3, the DNA is TGTGCCAGCTCACCGGAGGGGCAGGGTATCAATGGCTACACCTTC. Encoded protein: CASSPEGQGINGYTF.

This chain uses TRBV27 with TRBJ1-6; D gene ambiguous. Germline values: CDR1 MNHEY, CDR2 SMNVEV (reference sequence). The length of the CDR3 is 16 residues. Trimming pared 0 bases from V and 0 bases from J, leaving 6 bases between. This CDR3 reads CASSLSQVSYNSPLHF. The CDR3 region has the DNA TGTGCCAGCAGTTTATCTCAGGTCTCCTATAATTCACCCCTCCACTTT.

The chain uses TRBV2 and TRBJ1-1, with D possibly TRBD1 on 5 matching bases. This CDR3 is 15 amino acids long. Trimming took off 7 bases at V and 3 bases at J, with 18 bases between the two ends. Germline lookup yields CDR1 SNHLY and CDR2 FYNNEI. The CDR3 reads CASNKGGGLYTEAFF. The CDR3 DNA is TGTGCCAGCAATAAAGGCGGGGGTCTTTACACTGAAGCTTTCTTT. The full variable domain, its missing parts supplied by reference TRBV2 and TRBJ1-1, is EPEVTQTPSHQVTQMGQEVILRCVPISNHLYFYWYRQILGQKVEFLVSFYNNEISEKSEIFDDQFSVERPDGSNFTLKIRSTKLEDSAMYFCASNKGGGLYTEAFFGQGTRLTVV.

This clone was detected once. The chain links TRBV13 to TRBJ1-2, with D possibly being TRBD1 (6 bases). Germline V gives CDR1 PRHDT, CDR2 FYEKMQ (reference sequence). CDR3 length: 11 residues. The V gene lost 2 bases and the J gene lost 10 bases, with 8 bases spanning the gap. CDR3 nucleotides: TGTGCCAGCAGCTTATACAGGGACTACACCTTC. Translated, it gives CASSLYRDYTF. Variable domain in full (rest from reference TRBV13 and TRBJ1-2): AAGVIQSPRHLIKEKRETATLKCYPIPRHDTVYWYQQGPGQDPQFLISFYEKMQSDKGSIPDRFSAQQFSDYHSELNMSSLELGDSALYFCASSLYRDYTFGSGTRLTVV.

J is TRBJ2-7 and V is TRBV6-5; TRBD2 agrees at 9 bases. The CDR3 loop spans 15 amino acids. In germline, CDR1 is MNHEY, CDR2 SVGAGI. Germline trimming cut 0 bases from V and 3 bases from J; bases unmatched to any gene: 3. The CDR3, as DNA: TGTGCCAGCAGTTACTCGCGGGAGGGAAGCTACGAGCAGTACTTC. It specifies CASSYSREGSYEQYF.

The chain is built from TRBV9 and TRBJ2-5, with 7 bases aligning to TRBD2. The CDR3 totals 14 residues. Germline V gene lookup returns CDR1 SGDLS and CDR2 YYNGEE. The V and J ends lost 3 bases and 5 bases, in that order; junction bases with no gene match: 7. The DNA for the CDR3 is TGTGCCAGCAGCGCGACCTCCGGGGGGGAGACCCAGTACTTC. Translation gives CASSATSGGETQYF.

This chain links TRBV12-3 or TRBV12-4 with TRBJ1-2; TRBD1 agrees at 8 bases. This CDR3 is built from 12 residues. With V trimmed by 8 bases and J by 4 bases, 3 bases remained unmatched. CDR3 in DNA: TGTGCCAGCCGACAGGGGAGCTATGGCTACACCTTC. It translates to CASRQGSYGYTF.

The sample holds one count of this clone. This sequence joins TRBV4-2 and TRBJ2-2; D is possibly TRBD2 (5 bases). CDR3 length: 15 residues. Germline assignment: CDR1 LGHNA and CDR2 YNFKEQ. Trimming removed 4 bases at V and 3 bases at J, with 12 bases between. CDR3 in amino acids: CASSLAGGDTGELFF. The CDR3 DNA reads as TGTGCCAGCAGCCTGGCGGGTGGGGACACCGGGGAGCTGTTTTTT.

V usage is TRBV7-2 and J usage is TRBJ1-3; a possible D gene is TRBD1 (5 bases). Germline lookup yields CDR1 SGHTA and CDR2 FQGNSA. The V and J ends lost 4 bases and 0 bases respectively, with 13 bases between them. CDR3 length equals 16 residues. CDR3: CASSSWGGGSGNTIYF. For the CDR3, the DNA is TGTGCCAGCAGCTCATGGGGGGGAGGCTCTGGAAACACCATATATTTT.

The chain carries TRBV5-5 and TRBJ1-5, with 9 bases matching TRBD1. V gave up 6 bases and J gave up 1 base; unmatched junction bases: 11. The CDR3 is 17 residues long. The germline CDR1 and CDR2 sequences are SGHKS and YYEKEE (reference sequence). CDR3 nucleotide sequence: TGTGCCAGCACCGCCCGACAGGGGGGTCGAAGCAATCAGCCCCAGCATTTT. Residues: CASTARQGGRSNQPQHF. The full variable domain, completed using reference TRBV5-5 and TRBJ1-5, is DAGVTQSPTHLIKTRGQQVTLRCSPISGHKSVSWYQQVLGQGPQFIFQYYEKEERGRGNFPDRFSARQFPNYSSELNVNALLLGDSALYLCASTARQGGRSNQPQHFGDGTRLSIL.

This clone appeared a single time. V and J are TRBV11-2 and TRBJ1-1; D is unclear. Trimming shortened V by 2 bases and J by 4 bases, and 14 bases separated the two germline ends. This CDR3 is 15 amino acids long. Germline-derived CDR1 and CDR2 are SGHAT and FQNNGV. The CDR3 DNA is TGTGCCAGCAGCTTAAGGGTCCGGGAGGGCACTGAAGCTTTCTTT. Translated: CASSLRVREGTEAFF.

The chain carries TRBV6-5 and TRBJ1-3; D gene ambiguous. The CDR3 covers 15 residues. Trimming shortened V by 5 bases and J by 0 bases, and 11 bases separated the two germline ends. Germline V lookup: CDR1 MNHEY, CDR2 SVGAGI. CDR3 loop: CASSPKDSSGNTIYF. The CDR3 DNA is TGTGCCAGCAGTCCAAAAGATAGCTCTGGAAACACCATATATTTT.

The gene calls are TRBV5-1 and TRBJ2-4; 7 bases align to TRBD2. This CDR3 has 17 residues. Germline V gene data show CDR1 as SGHRS and CDR2 as YFSETQ. After removal of 4 bases from V and 0 bases from J, the junction contained 10 bases not matched to a gene. CDR3 sequence reads: CASSDPTGGGAKNIQYF. Written as DNA, the CDR3 is TGCGCCAGCAGCGATCCTACCGGCGGGGGAGCCAAAAACATTCAGTACTTC.